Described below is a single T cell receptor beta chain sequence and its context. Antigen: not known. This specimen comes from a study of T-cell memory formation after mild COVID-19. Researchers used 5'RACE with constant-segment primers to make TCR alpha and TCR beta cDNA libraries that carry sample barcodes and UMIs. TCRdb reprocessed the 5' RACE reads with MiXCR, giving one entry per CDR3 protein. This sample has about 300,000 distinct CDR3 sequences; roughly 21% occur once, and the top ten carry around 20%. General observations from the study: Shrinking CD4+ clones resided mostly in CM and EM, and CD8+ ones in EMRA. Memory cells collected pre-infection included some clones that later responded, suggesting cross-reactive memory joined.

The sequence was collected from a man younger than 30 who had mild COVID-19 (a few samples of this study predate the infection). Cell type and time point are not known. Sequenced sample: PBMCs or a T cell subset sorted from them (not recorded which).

DNA for the CDR3: TGCGCCAGCAGTGATGATACAGCCTACAATGAGCAGTTCTTC. The encoded protein is CASSDDTAYNEQFF. The chain links TRBV10-2 to TRBJ2-1; D call uncertain. The V end lost 3 bases, the J end lost 2 bases, and 8 bases lay between the germline ends. The CDR3 has 14 amino acids. CDR1 and CDR2 (germline): WSHSY, SAAADI.